Presented here are 9 T cell receptor beta chains from one specimen sequenced in a study of T cell responses to AZD1222 COVID-19 vaccine. Sequencing was performed with immunoSEQ multiplex PCR; in TCRdb, only in-frame clones are kept and a portion is missing. The sample contains 200,000 or so clones, approximately 95% of which appear only once. The source material was peripheral blood, sampled 28 days after the second AZD1222 dose. All receptors come from an adult who received the AZD1222 COVID-19 vaccine.

The chain combines TRBV19 with TRBJ2-3; D uncertain. Trimming removed 4 bases from V and 3 bases from J, with 14 bases in between. The CDR3 sequence is 15 residues long. The germline V gene has CDR1 LNHDA and CDR2 SQIVND (reference sequence). The CDR3 DNA is TGTGCCAGTAGTACGCAGGCTGGAAGGACAGATACGCAGTATTTT. Amino acid sequence: CASSTQAGRTDTQYF.

This sequence joins TRBV2 and TRBJ2-1; unclear D gene. V lost 4 bases and J lost 6, with 4 bases in between. In germline, CDR1 is SNHLY, CDR2 FYNNEI. The CDR3 contains 11 residues. The CDR3, as DNA: TGTGCCAGCAGTGCAAGCAATGAGCAGTTCTTC. This sequence encodes CASSASNEQFF.

The CDR3 is CASSLGQAGEQYF. The CDR3 DNA reads TGTGCCAGCAGCTTGGGACAGGCTGGCGAGCAGTACTTC. The chain carries TRBV3-1 (or the pseudogene TRBV3-2) and TRBJ2-7, with TRBD1 matching 8 bases. The CDR3 consists of 13 residues. The germline CDR1 and CDR2 sequences are LGHDT and YNNKEL (reference sequence). V trimming: 5 bases; J trimming: 6 bases; junction bases outside the gene matches: 6.

This clone has more than one count but fewer than ten. The chain employs TRBV19 and TRBJ1-1; TRBD1 matches 7 bases. The germline gives CDR1 LNHDA, CDR2 SQIVND (reference sequence). With 9 bases clipped from V and 3 bases from J, the junction kept 4 bases outside the gene matches. This CDR3 is built from 12 residues. The CDR3 DNA follows: TGTGCCAGCGGTGACAGGGACACTGAAGCTTTCTTT. Translating gives CASGDRDTEAFF. The full variable domain, with the rest looked up from reference TRBV19 and TRBJ1-1, is DGGITQSPKYLFRKEGQNVTLSCEQNLNHDAMYWYRQDPGQGLRLIYYSQIVNDFQKGDIAEGYSVSREKKESFPLTVTSAQKNPTAFYLCASGDRDTEAFFGQGTRLTVV.

The chain joins TRBV4-3 to TRBJ1-2; D unresolved. The V and J ends lost 5 bases and 0 bases respectively, with 16 bases between them. This CDR3 spans 16 amino acids. The germline CDR1 and CDR2 sequences are LGHNA and YSLEER. This CDR3 reads CASSVGSSYSNYGYTF. The CDR3 bases are TGCGCCAGCAGCGTCGGGTCCTCCTACTCTAACTATGGCTACACCTTC.

The V gene is TRBV9, the J gene TRBJ2-2, with D possibly TRBD2 on 5 matching bases. Germline values: CDR1 SGDLS, CDR2 YYNGEE. Trimming took off 2 bases at V and 4 bases at J, with 15 bases between the two ends. The CDR3 is made up of 16 amino acids. The DNA of the CDR3 is TGTGCCAGCAGCGTTTGGTCGGGGTCGGGCACCGGGGAGCTGTTTTTT. This translates into CASSVWSGSGTGELFF.

The V call is TRBV19, the J call TRBJ2-7; tentative D call: TRBD1 (6 bases). V lost 3 bases and J 5 bases, leaving 11 bases between the germline ends. Germline values: CDR1 LNHDA, CDR2 SQIVND (reference sequence). This CDR3 spans 13 amino acids. The CDR3 protein is CASSIPRGNEQYF. The CDR3, as DNA: TGTGCCAGTAGTATCCCCAGGGGCAACGAGCAGTACTTC.

The chain links TRBV2 to TRBJ2-1; 8 bases align to TRBD1. The CDR3 is 17 residues long. Germline lookup yields CDR1 SNHLY and CDR2 FYNNEI. V lost 5 bases to trimming and J lost 6 bases; unmatched junction nucleotides: 15. CDR3 bases: TGTGCCAGCAGTTACGGAGCCGACAGGGGCGCCGCCAATGAGCAGTTCTTC. As protein: CASSYGADRGAANEQFF.

The rearrangement uses TRBV7-2 and TRBJ1-1; possibly TRBD1 for D (6 bases). This CDR3 has 15 amino acids. V lost 2 bases and J lost 3, with 13 bases in between. Germline V gene data show CDR1 as SGHTA and CDR2 as FQGNSA. CDR3 in amino acids: CASSLQTGWDTEAFF. The CDR3 DNA reads TGTGCCAGCAGCTTACAAACAGGGTGGGACACTGAAGCTTTCTTT.